This entry concerns a single T cell receptor beta chain. This clonotype was detected only a few times. This clone's antigen is unknown. No quality values exist for individual bases; no much larger clone is one base distant. Naive CD8 T cell libraries were made from around 20,000 to 1,000,000 sorted cells using 10%, 30% or 50% of purified RNA. On a BD FACSAria II, naive CD8 T cells were FACS-sorted as CD8+CD4-CCR7+CD45RA+ and collected into RLT Plus buffer. Detection sensitivity was tested by spiking Jurkat RNA equal to some 11 TCR copies' worth into samples containing 20,000-1,000,000 naive CD8 T cells. Enrichment of CD8 T cells was performed with RosetteSep CD8+ T Cell Enrichment Cocktail and Ficoll-Paque, after which ACK red cell lysis was carried out. Library preparation employed PCR. Sequencing was performed on an Illumina HiSeq 4000. Bulk TCR libraries were prepared as previously described, using TCR primers listed in Table S5. Total RNA was purified with the Qiagen AllPrep DNA/RNA kit. Before analysis, reads from multiple sequencing runs of the same library were pooled. The authors' pipeline ran thus. Reads were retained only if their TCR constant sequence matched exactly, and those retained reads were trimmed to 150 nt and grouped according to their 12-nt molecular barcodes. Reads within each barcode group were sub-clustered using a 15% Levenshtein threshold, and quality-weighted consensus sequences were constructed for each RNA molecule. Non-functional sequences were filtered out, along with any lower-count sequence sitting one edit away from another sequence. On the basis of fitting two negative binomial distributions, barcode sub-clusters with fewer than 20% of the maximum read count were discarded. TCRdb redid the processing of the public reads, applying fastp at Q25 and MiXCR, and retained in-frame beta chains. Entries are consolidated by CDR3 protein sequence, retaining the most common genes and DNA. Clone size and V and J calls follow TCRdb, not the original study. The sample includes about 35,000 distinct CDR3 sequences, with approximately 20% observed a single time. The ten largest account for under 1.4% of the sample.

The record originates from a study of molecular identifiers for immune sequencing clone quantification (dated by TCRdb to 2016 to 2018). Regarding the study in general: In a replicate experiment, RNA from around 20,000 or 100,000 naive CD8 T cells was split into five aliquots, four of which were sequenced. This methods study benchmarked molecular-identifier clustering-based TCR repertoire sequencing (MIDCIRS) and TCR RNA copy counting, using CD8 T cells to do so. Overall results and qualifications from the work: Modeling indicated roughly 3.2 TCR RNA copies recovered per cell, compared with 7.5 to 10 by digital PCR, which implies a capture efficiency of 25% to 35%. When barcode sub-clustering was omitted, TCR diversity was inflated by chimeric consensus sequences, with chimeras reaching as high as 47%. Naive libraries contained spiked-in Jurkat TCR RNA (approximately nine copies' worth), which is not part of the donor repertoire. Spiked-in Jurkat TCR RNA equivalent to a single cell was reported to be detectable even among over 800,000 naive CD8 T cells. Identical TCR molecules sharing a barcode could cause highly expanded clone sizes to be underestimated. In CMV-specific effector cells, over 99% of molecules were held by clones above 20 RNA copies, whereas under 1% of molecules were held by such clones in naive cells.

The source of this sequence is a human donor in good health. Some libraries in this study had Jurkat cell RNA spiked in. Sequencing was carried out using naive CD8+ T cells from blood, with Jurkat cell RNA spiked in. The cell subset or site label, as the study defines it: FACS-sorted CD8+CD4-CCR7+CD45RA+ naive T cells.

The CDR3 in this case is CASSLLAMYNEQFF. Read as DNA, the sequence is TGTGCCAGCAGTTTACTAGCGATGTACAATGAGCAGTTCTTC. Recombination joined TRBV12-3 or TRBV12-4 with TRBJ2-1; the D region possibly corresponds to TRBD2 (6 bases align). Trimming at the junction amounts to 2 bases on V and 4 bases on J, and the germline ends lie 9 bases apart. The CDR3 holds 14 amino acids from the cysteine to the phenylalanine. Solely the CDR3 DNA is kept, with 42 bases framed from the first base.